Sequencing of this T cell receptor beta chain was carried out in a study of monozygotic twins with inflammatory bowel disease. Germline assignment: CDR1 DFQATT and CDR2 SNEGSKA (reference sequence). The CDR3 is 13 amino acids. Added by template switching were UMIs that each held a 6-nucleotide sample barcode. TCRdb reprocessed the 5' RACE reads, with one entry per CDR3 protein and no DNA. The sample holds 95,000 to 110,000 distinct CDR3 sequences. RNA in its total form was extracted from whole blood, and T cells were not sorted. The material sequenced was blood. This TCR was sampled from a human donor with ulcerative colitis or Crohn's disease, or a healthy co-twin of an affected twin (not recorded which). The genes are TRBV20-1 and TRBJ2-1; TCRdb's assignment of TRBD2 cannot be checked, as there is no DNA. The CDR3 here is CSATSGGPNEQFF.